The rows below give T cell receptor beta chains drawn from one sample of a study of T-cell reconstitution after alpha-beta-depleted transplantation in children. MiXCR, run by TCRdb on the PCR reads, gives a single entry per CDR3 protein. This table holds 200,000 to 250,000 distinct CDR3 sequences, 12% found once. This sample comprised PBMCs from the stem cell graft donor, obtained from the stem cell graft. These receptors were obtained from a human donor who donated a stem cell graft to a child with acute lymphoblastic leukemia. Each CDR3 is given with its conserved first and last residue. A D gene is named only where the DNA matches it firmly. Where a row states a size, it is once, few, many or the class of an expanded clone; other rows omit it.

D gene	V gene	J gene	clone size	CDR3 protein	CDR3 DNA
-	TRBV20-1	TRBJ2-2	few	CSASLQGKRTGELFF	TGCAGTGCTAGTCTCCAGGGGAAAAGGACCGGGGAGCTGTTTTTT
TRBD1	TRBV4-3	TRBJ2-3	many	CASSRGWSDRVLTDTQYF	TGCGCCAGCAGCCGGGGATGGTCGGACAGGGTCCTAACAGATACGCAGTATTTT
-	TRBV28	TRBJ2-7	many	CASIAQGPSYEQYF	TGTGCCAGCATTGCGCAGGGTCCGTCCTACGAGCAGTACTTC
-	TRBV7-8	TRBJ2-1	many	CASSFLGGGHEQFF	TGTGCCAGCAGCTTCCTGGGGGGTGGCCATGAGCAGTTCTTC
TRBD2	TRBV5-6	TRBJ2-3	-	CASSSMTSEGVLSTDTQYF	TGTGCCAGCAGCTCCATGACTAGCGAGGGAGTTCTTAGCACAGATACGCAGTATTTT
TRBD2	TRBV12-3/TRBV12-4	TRBJ2-1	many	CASSFGLAGPSFLDEQFF	TGTGCCAGCAGTTTCGGACTAGCGGGGCCAAGTTTCCTCGATGAGCAGTTCTTC
-	TRBV5-1	TRBJ2-2	many	CASSSVLGTGELFF	TGCGCCAGCAGCTCCGTGTTGGGGACCGGGGAGCTGTTTTTT
-	TRBV7-6	TRBJ2-3	-	CASNTYPGTYSTDTQYF	TGTGCCAGCAACACCTATCCAGGGACCTATAGCACAGATACGCAGTATTTT
-	TRBV28	TRBJ2-3	many	CASTPTRRRSDTQYF	TGTGCCAGCACCCCTACTAGGCGCCGTAGTGATACGCAGTATTTT
-	TRBV6-5	TRBJ2-5	many	CASSYGPRETQYF	TGTGCCAGCAGTTACGGACCCCGAGAGACCCAGTACTTC
-	TRBV10-3	TRBJ2-1	many	CATWPQAGRPNEQFF	TGTGCCACATGGCCACAGGCAGGTCGTCCCAATGAGCAGTTCTTC
-	TRBV29-1	TRBJ2-7	many	CSVWRRYEQYF	TGCAGCGTTTGGAGGCGGTACGAGCAGTACTTC
-	TRBV10-3	TRBJ2-5	few	CAIRGTAEETQYF	TGTGCCATCAGAGGGACCGCGGAAGAGACCCAGTACTTC
-	TRBV20-1	TRBJ2-1	-	CSARRTTTNPNEQFF	TGCAGTGCTAGACGGACTACAACAAACCCGAATGAGCAGTTCTTC
-	TRBV12-3/TRBV12-4	TRBJ1-2	many	CASSLKGKGGDGYTF	TGTGCCAGCAGTTTAAAGGGGAAAGGGGGGGATGGCTACACCTTC